The 10 T cell receptor beta chains given below trace back to one sample, sequenced in a study of cytomegalovirus exposure and HLA in healthy donors (dated by TCRdb to the late 2010s). The method was the immunoSEQ multiplex PCR assay. TCRdb carries this immuneACCESS record with in-frame sequences only. Its versions omit some clonotypes, under half of them owing to an unresolved V gene in the studies checked, with the rest unexplained. The sample contains just under 75,000 clones, 94% of them found a single time. The ten top clones hold 3.2% of the sample. Sequencing used PBMCs. The receptors stem from a woman aged 18-29 years in good health and CMV-seropositive.

This chain links TRBV7-9 with TRBJ2-3; 9 nucleotides agree with TRBD2. Trimming at V came to 5 bases and at J to 4 bases, leaving 13 bases not matched to a gene. The CDR3 contains 17 residues. CDR1 is SEHNR and CDR2 is FQNEAQ in the germline V gene (reference sequence). The CDR3 nucleotides are TGTGCCAGCAGCCCCGGGGGCGGGGGGGCCTCGGCAGATACGCAGTATTTT. It is translated as CASSPGGGGASADTQYF.

The rearrangement joins TRBV28 to TRBJ2-3, with 9 positions matching TRBD2. Germline CDR1 MDHEN, CDR2 SYDVKM. The CDR3 runs 15 residues. V shed 4 bases and J 2 bases; nucleotides not matched to a gene: 4. CDR3 in amino acids: CASSYSGSDTDTQYF. CDR3 sequence (DNA): TGTGCCAGCAGTTATAGCGGGAGTGACACAGATACGCAGTATTTT.

The CDR3 nucleotides are TGTGCCACCAGCAGGGATAGCGGAGGACCTTCAAATGAGCAGTTCTTC. Amino acid sequence: CATSRDSGGPSNEQFF. The V gene is TRBV15, the J gene TRBJ2-1; tentatively, D is TRBD2 (6 bases). Germline V gives CDR1 LNHNV, CDR2 YYDKDF (reference sequence). There are 16 residues in the CDR3. Trimming took 3 bases from V and 7 from J, leaving 19 bases between them.

The chain combines TRBV28 with TRBJ2-3, with a tentative D call TRBD1 (6 bases). CDR3 size: 14 residues. The V and J ends lost 3 bases and 6 bases respectively, with 13 bases between them. The V gene's germline CDR1 is MDHEN and CDR2 SYDVKM. CDR3 DNA: TGTGCCAGCAGTTTGCGGCAGGGGTTGGATACGCAGTATTTT. This encodes CASSLRQGLDTQYF.

This clone was seen a single time. The chain uses TRBV5-1 and TRBJ2-7; 8 positions agree with TRBD2. Per the germline V gene, CDR1 is SGHRS and CDR2 is YFSETQ. The junction had 8 bases not matched to a gene; V was cut back by 4 bases and J by 5 bases. The CDR3 contains 14 residues. The CDR3 nucleotides read TGCGCCAGCAGCCCGGGACTAGTAATCCACGAGCAGTACTTC. This gives the protein CASSPGLVIHEQYF.

The chain couples TRBV30 to TRBJ1-4, with TRBD1 matching 7 bases. The CDR3 extends over 15 amino acids. From germline, CDR1 is GTSNPN and CDR2 SVGIG (reference sequence). The junction had 8 bases not matched to a gene; V was cut back by 5 bases and J by 2 bases. The CDR3 region has the DNA TGTGCCTGGGACAGGGAGAGGGCTACTAATGAAAAACTGTTTTTT. It translates to CAWDRERATNEKLFF. The variable domain in full, completed from reference TRBV30 and TRBJ1-4, reads SQTIHQWPATLVQPVGSPLSLECTVEGTSNPNLYWYRQAAGRGLQLLFYSVGIGQISSEVPQNLSASRPQDRQFILSSKKLLLSDSGFYLCAWDRERATNEKLFFGSGTQLSVL.

The chain links TRBV19 to TRBJ2-7, with TRBD1 matching 8 bases. Trimming at V came to 3 bases and at J to 3 bases, leaving 7 bases not matched to a gene. Germline CDR1 is LNHDA and CDR2 is SQIVND (reference sequence). The CDR3 runs 15 residues. The CDR3 nucleotides read TGTGCCAGTAGTATCTCAACGACAGGGGTCTACGAGCAGTACTTC. Translated: CASSISTTGVYEQYF.

The table lists this clone with a few counts. This chain links TRBV5-1 with TRBJ2-1, with 9 positions matching TRBD2. From germline, CDR1 is SGHRS and CDR2 YFSETQ. The CDR3 loop spans 18 amino acids. J lost 0 bases, V lost 1 base, and 8 bases had no gene match. The CDR3, as DNA: TGCGCCAGCAGCTTGTCTGCGGGAGGGTCGAGCTCCTACAATGAGCAGTTCTTC. Translated: CASSLSAGGSSSYNEQFF.

The V gene is TRBV19, the J gene TRBJ2-7; 7 positions agree with TRBD1. V lost 2 bases and J lost 4; bases outside the gene matches: 5. The CDR3 contains 14 residues. Per the germline V gene, CDR1 is LNHDA and CDR2 is SQIVND (reference sequence). CDR3 nucleotide sequence: TGTGCCAGTAGTATAACAGGGGCTGGTTACGAGCAGTACTTC. Translation: CASSITGAGYEQYF.

V and J are TRBV5-1 and TRBJ1-6, with 8 positions matching TRBD1. V lost 4 bases, J lost 9 bases, and 9 bases stayed unmatched. The CDR3 covers 15 residues. The germline V gene encodes CDR1 SGHRS and CDR2 YFSETQ. CDR3 loop: CASSTQTGEGSPLHF. CDR3 sequence (DNA): TGCGCCAGCAGCACCCAGACAGGGGAAGGTTCACCCCTCCACTTT.